Following are 11 T cell receptor beta chains from one sample sequenced in a study of a mutant IDH1 vaccine in newly diagnosed glioma. Time point noted: week 47, end of study. In the vaccine, a single dose held 300 ug of the mutant IDH1 20-mer peptide, along with topical imiquimod. TCRdb's table, derived via immunoSEQ multiplex PCR, lists solely in-frame clones and lacks some. The sample yields under 60,000 clones, about 80% seen once. These receptors have no identified antigens. The sample here was PBMCs, taken from a glioma patient whose treatment included an IDH1 peptide vaccine. Receptors originate from a woman aged 40 to 49 with glioma. Some clones in this sample may be carry-over from other donors' samples.

V usage is TRBV9 and J usage is TRBJ2-5; 7 nucleotides align to TRBD2. V trimming: 7 bases; J trimming: 1 base; junction bases outside the gene matches: 7. Germline values: CDR1 SGDLS, CDR2 YYNGEE. This CDR3 has 14 amino acids. CDR3 loop: CASASGTTQETQYF. For the CDR3, the DNA is TGTGCCAGCGCCTCCGGGACTACCCAAGAGACCCAGTACTTC.

The chain recombines TRBV5-4 with TRBJ1-6, with D maybe TRBD1 (6 bases). With 0 bases removed from V and 10 bases from J, the gap between germline ends came to 20 bases. Germline V gene lookup returns CDR1 SGHNT and CDR2 YYREEE (reference sequence). The CDR3 spans 17 residues. In nucleotides, the CDR3 is TGTGCCAGCAGCTTGGGGGTATTAGGAGGGGGGAGCTCACCCCTCCACTTT. It codes for CASSLGVLGGGSSPLHF.

CDR3 nucleotides: TGTGCCAGCAGCTTAAACGGGATGCAGCCCCAGCATTTT. It yields the protein CASSLNGMQPQHF. The chain links TRBV7-2 to TRBJ1-5; no reliable D call. V lost 2 bases to trimming and J lost 7 bases, with 9 bases between them. Germline V gene sequence: CDR1 SGHTA, CDR2 FQGNSA. The CDR3 runs to 13 residues.

V is TRBV4-1 and J is TRBJ2-2; D perhaps matches TRBD2 (7 bases). Germline CDR1 MGHRA, CDR2 YSYEKL. V lost 2 bases, J lost 2 bases, and 15 bases lay in between. The CDR3 spans 17 residues. This CDR3 reads CASSQLSRGLNTGELFF. As DNA, the CDR3 is TGCGCCAGCAGCCAACTGTCGCGGGGGCTTAACACCGGGGAGCTGTTTTTT.

CDR3 sequence: CASSLEKAGDNQPQHF. Here the CDR3 DNA reads TGTGCCAGCAGCTTGGAAAAGGCAGGGGACAATCAGCCCCAGCATTTT. The chain is built from TRBV5-6 and TRBJ1-5, with TRBD1 as a possible D gene (6 bases). Germline values: CDR1 SGHDT, CDR2 YYEEEE. V was shortened by 0 bases and J by 3 bases, with 13 bases between the two germline ends. The CDR3 is 16 residues long.

The V and J genes are TRBV5-4 and TRBJ1-6; D gene unclear. Trimming took 3 bases from V and 5 from J, leaving 9 bases between them. This CDR3 has 14 residues. The germline gives CDR1 SGHNT, CDR2 YYREEE (reference sequence). In DNA form, the CDR3 reads TGTGCCAGCAGCTACAGCCTAGATAATTCACCCCTCCACTTT. Protein sequence: CASSYSLDNSPLHF.

The chain uses TRBV9 and TRBJ2-2; 10 bases are a match to TRBD1. Trimming at V came to 3 bases and at J to 4 bases, leaving 3 bases not matched to a gene. The CDR3 is 15 amino acids. Per germline, CDR1 SGDLS and CDR2 YYNGEE. CDR3 in DNA: TGTGCCAGCAGCGGAGGGGACAGGGGCACCGGGGAGCTGTTTTTT. Its translation: CASSGGDRGTGELFF.

The gene calls are TRBV2 and TRBJ1-1; 7 bases are shared with TRBD1. Trimming cost V 6 bases and J 0 bases; bases outside gene matches: 1. The CDR3 consists of 13 residues. The V gene's germline CDR1 is SNHLY and CDR2 FYNNEI. The CDR3 sequence: CASRGQMNTEAFF. The CDR3 bases are TGTGCCAGCAGGGGACAGATGAACACTGAAGCTTTCTTT.

As regards this clone: The sample carries other DNA sequences with the same CDR3. The chain couples TRBV5-1 to TRBJ2-5; 8 bases are a match to TRBD1. The J segment lost 2 bases and the V segment lost 4 bases, leaving 4 bases of the junction unmatched. This CDR3 is built from 14 residues. CDR1 SGHRS and CDR2 YFSETQ come from the germline V gene. The CDR3 region is CASSLGQVQETQYF. CDR3 nucleotide sequence: TGCGCCAGCAGCCTGGGACAGGTACAAGAGACCCAGTACTTC.

This clone turned up a few times. The chain has TRBV9 and TRBJ1-5; maybe TRBD1 (6 bases). The CDR3 covers 14 residues. CDR1 and CDR2 from the germline V gene are SGDLS and YYNGEE. Trimming removed 4 bases at V and 9 bases at J, with 17 bases between. The CDR3 protein is CASSSTVGGRPQHF. The DNA of the CDR3 is TGTGCCAGCAGCTCCACCGTGGGGGGGCGGCCCCAGCATTTT.

The CDR3 nucleotides are TGTGCCAGTAGTCCACAGGGGGCCGGAGAGCAGTTCTTC. It translates to CASSPQGAGEQFF. V is TRBV19 and J is TRBJ2-1; 9 bases fit TRBD1. The germline V gene has CDR1 LNHDA and CDR2 SQIVND (reference sequence). J was trimmed by 10 bases and V by 5 bases; bases with no gene match: 6. The CDR3 is 13 amino acids.